Each of the 3 T cell receptor beta chains below was sequenced from the same sample in a study of tumor-infiltrating lymphocytes in localized non-small cell lung cancer. TCRdb keeps only in-frame clones here, not all; method: immunoSEQ multiplex PCR. Of thousands of clones listed, roughly 70% are singletons. Sequencing was carried out using uninvolved lung tissue not adjacent to the tumor. The receptor source for this set is a human donor with non-small cell lung cancer.

This clone was seen a few times. The CDR3 bases are TGCGCCAGCAGCACACAAGGACAGAACGCCAATTCACCCCTCCACTTT. Translating gives CASSTQGQNANSPLHF. This chain connects TRBV5-1 to TRBJ1-6, with a weak D call TRBD1 (6 bases). Germline assignment: CDR1 SGHRS and CDR2 YFSETQ. The CDR3 loop spans 16 amino acids. V lost 4 bases and J 7 bases, leaving 18 bases between the germline ends.

This clone was found a few times. J is TRBJ1-2 and V is TRBV6-5; D is uncertain. Trimming cost V 2 bases and J 8 bases, with 12 bases left between them. Germline CDR1 is MNHEY and CDR2 is SVGAGI. The CDR3 has 13 residues. The CDR3 bases are TGTGCCAGCAGTTACGGGCCCTTGGCGGGCTACACCTTC. As protein: CASSYGPLAGYTF.

The gene calls are TRBV25-1 and TRBJ1-6, with TRBD1 matching over 8 bases. Per germline, CDR1 MGHDK and CDR2 SYGVNS. V lost 10 bases to trimming and J lost 8 bases; unmatched junction nucleotides: 4. The CDR3 loop spans 12 amino acids. This chain's CDR3 is CATGTGYSPLHF. The CDR3 nucleotides read TGTGCCACTGGGACAGGCTATTCACCCCTCCACTTT. The entire variable domain, with the rest obtained from reference TRBV25-1 and TRBJ1-6, is as follows: EADIYQTPRYLVIGTGKKITLECSQTMGHDKMYWYQQDPGMELHLIHYSYGVNSTEKGDLSSESTVSRIRTEHFPLTLESARPSHTSQYLCATGTGYSPLHFGNGTRLTVT.